The clone carrying this T cell receptor (beta chain) occurred many times. Its target is unknown. The data were taken from a study of T cells in Graves' hyperthyroidism and ophthalmopathy. Study-level background: Specimen type is peripheral blood, collected at initial diagnosis prior to any treatment.

The CDR3 regions of TCR beta were amplified from RNA transcripts. TCR CDR3 underwent first-round RT-PCR with the HTBI primer set. TCRdb re-called the multiplex PCR reads with MiXCR, one entry per CDR3 protein. Counted here are fewer than 650,000 distinct CDR3 sequences, 13% to 15% occurring once; the ten biggest clones make up around 7%. Study results and caveats: Researchers found most expanded thyroid clonotypes above 0.001 in blood as well.

Diagnosis rested on symptoms, serum thyroxine and TRAb, thyroid ultrasound, and orbital computed tomography. Around 9.9 ml of fresh peripheral blood supplied the PBMCs. Deletions cut 4 bases from V and 5 bases from J, with 12 bases between. The CDR3 runs 13 residues. What was sequenced was blood. This chain joins TRBV12-3 or TRBV12-4 and TRBJ2-7; D might be TRBD1 (5 bases). The TCR sequence derives from a woman aged 18 to 35 with Graves' ophthalmopathy. The chain's CDR3 is CASSYAGKDEQYF. CDR3 sequence (DNA): TGTGCCAGCAGTTATGCAGGGAAGGACGAGCAGTACTTC.